Sequencing of this T cell receptor (beta chain) was carried out in a study of T cell changes during pregnancy in multiple sclerosis. CDR1 is SGHTA and CDR2 is FQGNSA in the germline V gene. CDR3 size: 13 residues. V lost 5 bases and J lost 4, with 10 bases in between. The table came from immunoSEQ multiplex PCR; TCRdb's copy has only in-frame clones and leaves some out. The table lists approximately 99,000 clones, around 93% of them singletons. This receptor was identified in a female donor with multiple sclerosis, enrolled in a pregnancy study. The chain employs TRBV7-2 and TRBJ2-3, with D possibly being TRBD2 (6 bases). Sample: peripheral blood, taken after pregnancy. The CDR3, as DNA: TGTGCCAGCAGCCCATGGGGGGCAGATACGCAGTATTTT. This gives the protein CASSPWGADTQYF. The full variable domain, rest sourced from reference TRBV7-2 and TRBJ2-3, is GAGVSQSPSNKVTEKGKDVELRCDPISGHTALYWYRQSLGQGLEFLIYFQGNSAPDKSGLPSDRFSAERTGGSVSTLTIQRTQQEDSAVYLCASSPWGADTQYFGPGTRLTVL.